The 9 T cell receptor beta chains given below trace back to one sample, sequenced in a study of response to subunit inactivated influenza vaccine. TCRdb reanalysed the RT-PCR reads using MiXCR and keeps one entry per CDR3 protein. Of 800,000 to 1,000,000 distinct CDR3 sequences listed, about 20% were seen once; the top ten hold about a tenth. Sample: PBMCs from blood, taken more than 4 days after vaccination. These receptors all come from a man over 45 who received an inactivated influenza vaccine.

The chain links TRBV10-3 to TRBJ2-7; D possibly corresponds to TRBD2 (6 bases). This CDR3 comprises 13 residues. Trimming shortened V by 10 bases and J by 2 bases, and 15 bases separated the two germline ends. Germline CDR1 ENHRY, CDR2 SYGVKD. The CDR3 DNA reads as TGTGCCACTGGGGGTGCGGGGCCCTACGAGCAGTACTTC. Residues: CATGGAGPYEQYF.

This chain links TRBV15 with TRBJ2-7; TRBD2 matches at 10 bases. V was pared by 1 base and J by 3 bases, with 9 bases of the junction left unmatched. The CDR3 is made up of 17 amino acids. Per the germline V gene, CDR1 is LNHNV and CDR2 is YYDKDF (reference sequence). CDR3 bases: TGTGCCACCAGCAGAGGAGTGCAGGGACTAGCGTTCTACGAGCAGTACTTC. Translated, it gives CATSRGVQGLAFYEQYF.

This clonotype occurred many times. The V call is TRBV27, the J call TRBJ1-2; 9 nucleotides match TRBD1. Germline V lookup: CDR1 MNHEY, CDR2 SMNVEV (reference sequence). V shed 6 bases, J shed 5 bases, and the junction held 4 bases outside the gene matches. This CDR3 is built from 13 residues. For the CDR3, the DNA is TGTGCCAGCAGCTATGGACAGGGGTATGGCTACACCTTC. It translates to CASSYGQGYGYTF.

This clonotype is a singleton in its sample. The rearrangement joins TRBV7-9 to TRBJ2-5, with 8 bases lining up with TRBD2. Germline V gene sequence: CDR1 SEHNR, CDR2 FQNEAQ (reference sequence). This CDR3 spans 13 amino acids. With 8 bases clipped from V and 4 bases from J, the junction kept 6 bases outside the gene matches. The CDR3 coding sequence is TGTGCCAGCGAACTAGCGGCCCTAGAGACCCAGTACTTC. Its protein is CASELAALETQYF.

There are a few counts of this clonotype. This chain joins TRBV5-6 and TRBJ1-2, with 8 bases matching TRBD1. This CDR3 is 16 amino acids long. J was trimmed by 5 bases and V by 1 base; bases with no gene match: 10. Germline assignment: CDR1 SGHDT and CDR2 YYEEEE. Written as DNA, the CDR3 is TGTGCCAGCAGCTTGCCAGGGGGCGCATATTCGTATGGCTACACCTTC. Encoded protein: CASSLPGGAYSYGYTF. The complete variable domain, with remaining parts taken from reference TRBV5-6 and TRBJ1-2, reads DAGVTQSPTHLIKTRGQQVTLRCSPKSGHDTVSWYQQALGQGPQFIFQYYEEEERQRGNFPDRFSGHQFPNYSSELNVNALLLGDSALYLCASSLPGGAYSYGYTFGSGTRLTVV.

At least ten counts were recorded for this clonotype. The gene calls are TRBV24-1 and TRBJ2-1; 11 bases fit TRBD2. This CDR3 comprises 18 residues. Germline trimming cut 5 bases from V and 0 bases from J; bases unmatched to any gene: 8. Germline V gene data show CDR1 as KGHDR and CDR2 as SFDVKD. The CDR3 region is CATSGLLSGRASYNEQFF. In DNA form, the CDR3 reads TGTGCCACCAGTGGCCTCCTTAGCGGGAGGGCCTCCTACAATGAGCAGTTCTTC.

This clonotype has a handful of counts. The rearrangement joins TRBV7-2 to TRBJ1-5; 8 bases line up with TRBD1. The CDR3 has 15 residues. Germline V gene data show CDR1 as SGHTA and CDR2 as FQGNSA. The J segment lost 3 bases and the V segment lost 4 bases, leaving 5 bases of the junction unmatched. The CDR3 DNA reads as TGTGCCAGCAGCTCCCAGACAGGGGCCAATCAGCCCCAGCATTTT. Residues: CASSSQTGANQPQHF.

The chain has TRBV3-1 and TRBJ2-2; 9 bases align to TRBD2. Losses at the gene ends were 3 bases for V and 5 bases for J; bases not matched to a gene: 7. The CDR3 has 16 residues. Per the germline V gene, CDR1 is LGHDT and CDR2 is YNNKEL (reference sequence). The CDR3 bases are TGTGCCAGCAGCCATATGCTAGCGGGAAGGACCGGGGAGCTGTTTTTT. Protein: CASSHMLAGRTGELFF.

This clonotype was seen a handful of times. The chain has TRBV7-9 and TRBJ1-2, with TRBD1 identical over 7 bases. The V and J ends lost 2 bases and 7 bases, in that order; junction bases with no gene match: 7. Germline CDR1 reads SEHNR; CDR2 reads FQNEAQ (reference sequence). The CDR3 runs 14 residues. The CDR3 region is CASSLLKGAVGYTF. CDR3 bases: TGTGCCAGCAGCTTATTAAAGGGGGCGGTTGGCTACACCTTC.